The rows below give T cell receptor beta chains drawn from one sample of a study of blood T cell repertoires in COVID-19. This table comes from immunoSEQ multiplex PCR, and its TCRdb copy is limited to in-frame clones, with some not included. Found here are some 180,000 clones, around 83% of them singletons; the top ten hold around a fifth. The sample comprised peripheral blood. These receptors all stem from a woman in her sixties or seventies who had recovered from COVID-19. CDR3s include the opening cysteine and the closing phenylalanine or tryptophan. The D gene is left open where the match is weak. Clone size, where shown, is once, few, many, or a class for clones that have expanded.

CASSVAGSGSYEQYF | TGTGCCAGCAGCGTAGCGGGCAGCGGATCTTACGAGCAGTACTTC | TRBJ2-7 | NA | NA | TRBV9
CASSLGGGRNQPQHF | TGTGCCAGCAGTTTGGGAGGAGGGCGCAATCAGCCCCAGCATTTT | TRBJ1-5 | few | NA | TRBV27
CASSVWSGRLFF | TGTGCCAGCAGCGTATGGTCGGGAAGGCTGTTTTTT | TRBJ2-2 | NA | NA | TRBV9
CASSPYLLAGGYQETQYF | TGTGCCAGTAGTCCCTACCTTCTGGCGGGAGGGTACCAAGAGACCCAGTACTTC | TRBJ2-5 | NA | TRBD2 | TRBV19
CASSLLGGPGYTF | TGTGCCAGCAGTTTACTAGGCGGCCCGGGCTACACCTTC | TRBJ1-2 | NA | NA | TRBV27
CASSQPSGTQYNEQFF | TGCGCCAGCAGCCAACCAAGCGGGACCCAATACAATGAGCAGTTCTTC | TRBJ2-1 | NA | TRBD2 | TRBV4-1
CASSAGGVVETQYF | TGTGCCAGCAGCGCGGGGGGAGTAGTAGAGACCCAGTACTTC | TRBJ2-5 | NA | TRBD2 | TRBV9
CASSVTSGSGNEQFF | TGTGCCAGCAGTGTCACTAGCGGGAGTGGCAATGAGCAGTTCTTC | TRBJ2-1 | NA | TRBD2 | TRBV6-2/TRBV6-3
CASSQDNFNEKLFF | TGTGCCAGCAGCCAAGATAACTTTAATGAAAAACTGTTTTTT | TRBJ1-4 | NA | NA | TRBV3-1/TRBV3-2
CASSQLIYDRVGGYTF | TGCGCCAGCAGCCAGCTGATTTACGACAGGGTTGGTGGCTACACCTTC | TRBJ1-2 | NA | TRBD1 | TRBV4-1
CASSIESNEQFF | TGTGCCAGTAGTATAGAGTCTAATGAGCAGTTCTTC | TRBJ2-1 | NA | NA | TRBV19
CASSRLSTDTQYF | TGTGCCAGCAGCCGACTCAGCACAGATACGCAGTATTTT | TRBJ2-3 | NA | NA | TRBV28
CASSPSDTLSYGYTF | TGTGCCAGCTCACCCTCAGACACCTTGAGCTATGGCTACACCTTC | TRBJ1-2 | NA | NA | TRBV18
CASSRRRLADHTDTQYF | TGTGCCAGCAGCCGACGGCGGCTAGCGGACCACACAGATACGCAGTATTTT | TRBJ2-3 | NA | TRBD2 | TRBV4-2
CASSPDSPQETQYF | TGTGCCAGCTCACCAGACAGCCCACAAGAGACCCAGTACTTC | TRBJ2-5 | NA | NA | TRBV18
CATSTRTASNQPQHF | TGTGCCACCAGCACCCGGACAGCTAGCAATCAGCCCCAGCATTTT | TRBJ1-5 | NA | NA | TRBV15
CASRGDTVGAFF | TGTGCCAGCAGGGGCGACACAGTTGGAGCTTTCTTT | TRBJ1-1 | many | NA | TRBV28
CASSTMDTMNTEAFF | TGTGCCAGCAGCACCATGGACACAATGAACACTGAAGCTTTCTTT | TRBJ1-1 | NA | NA | TRBV9
CATSRGTGGNNSPLHF | TGTGCCACCAGCAGAGGGACAGGGGGCAATAATTCACCCCTCCACTTT | TRBJ1-6 | NA | TRBD1 | TRBV15
CASSLWPSGLGYTF | TGTGCCAGCAGTTTATGGCCCTCAGGGCTTGGCTACACCTTC | TRBJ1-2 | NA | NA | TRBV28
CASNQGYEQYF | TGTGCCAGCAACCAGGGTTACGAGCAGTACTTC | TRBJ2-7 | NA | NA | TRBV2
CASSQGPPGLAGVGGTQYF | TGTGCCAGCAGCCAAGGTCCACCGGGACTAGCGGGAGTAGGGGGTACGCAGTATTTT | TRBJ2-3 | NA | TRBD2 | TRBV3-1/TRBV3-2
CASSQLRRGNSPLHF | TGTGCCAGCAGCCAACTCCGGAGGGGTAATTCACCCCTCCACTTT | TRBJ1-6 | medium-sized | NA | TRBV3-1/TRBV3-2
CASSHGTKEAFF | TGTGCCAGCAGCCACGGGACAAAGGAAGCTTTCTTT | TRBJ1-1 | NA | NA | TRBV11-3
CAISEYRSEPYGYTF | TGTGCCATCAGTGAGTACCGGAGCGAGCCTTATGGCTACACCTTC | TRBJ1-2 | NA | NA | TRBV10-3
CATSRGGVAGSQETQYF | TGTGCCACCAGCAGAGGGGGGGTAGCGGGGTCCCAAGAGACCCAGTACTTC | TRBJ2-5 | once | TRBD2 | TRBV15
CASRPTGGYGYTF | TGTGCCAGCAGACCGACAGGGGGCTATGGCTACACCTTC | TRBJ1-2 | few | TRBD1 | TRBV5-4
CASSPSGGPYDTQYF | TGTGCCAGCAGCCCTAGCGGGGGCCCCTATGATACGCAGTATTTT | TRBJ2-3 | NA | TRBD2 | TRBV7-9
CASHLGGSYNEQFF | TGTGCCAGCCATCTGGGGGGCTCCTACAATGAGCAGTTCTTC | TRBJ2-1 | NA | NA | TRBV2
CASSPPRTAGLGNQPQHF | TGTGCCAGCAGCCCACCACGGACGGCGGGGTTGGGAAATCAGCCCCAGCATTTT | TRBJ1-5 | NA | NA | TRBV21-1
CASTQLNRGVVQPQHF | TGTGCCAGTACCCAGCTGAACAGGGGGGTTGTTCAGCCCCAGCATTTT | TRBJ1-5 | NA | TRBD1 | TRBV19
CASSPQGSPGNTIYF | TGTGCCAGCAGCCCCCAGGGTTCCCCTGGAAACACCATATATTTT | TRBJ1-3 | NA | NA | TRBV6-6
CASSLSVGGPYEQYF | TGTGCCAGCAGCTTAAGTGTCGGCGGGCCCTACGAGCAGTACTTC | TRBJ2-7 | NA | NA | TRBV7-2
CASTSRGESPLHF | TGTGCCAGCACCTCGCGGGGAGAGTCACCCCTCCACTTT | TRBJ1-6 | NA | NA | TRBV12-3/TRBV12-4
CATSRRDRGTDTQYF | TGTGCCACCAGCAGACGGGACAGGGGCACAGATACGCAGTATTTT | TRBJ2-3 | NA | TRBD1 | TRBV15
CASSSPLRRDTGELFF | TGTGCCAGCAGCTCTCCTCTCCGGCGGGACACCGGGGAGCTGTTTTTT | TRBJ2-2 | NA | NA | TRBV7-9
CASSIGRQTETQYF | TGTGCCAGTAGTATAGGGAGACAGACCGAGACCCAGTACTTC | TRBJ2-5 | NA | NA | TRBV19
CASSKLAGTYEQYF | TGTGCCAGCAGCAAACTAGCGGGGACCTACGAGCAGTACTTC | TRBJ2-7 | NA | TRBD2 | TRBV9
CASSPTGAYSSYNSPLHF | TGTGCCAGCAGCCCCACAGGGGCCTACAGCTCCTATAATTCACCCCTCCACTTT | TRBJ1-6 | NA | TRBD1 | TRBV7-9
CASTLTGRGSSYNEQFF | TGTGCCAGCACCTTAACCGGGCGGGGGTCCTCCTACAATGAGCAGTTCTTC | TRBJ2-1 | NA | TRBD2 | TRBV7-6
CASRPGTGVSGELFF | TGCGCCAGCCGCCCGGGGACAGGGGTTTCCGGGGAGCTGTTTTTT | TRBJ2-2 | NA | TRBD1 | TRBV5-1
CASSPRDRPPAFF | TGTGCCAGCAGCCCCCGGGACAGGCCTCCTGCTTTCTTT | TRBJ1-1 | NA | TRBD1 | TRBV7-3
CASSVEFGSYEQYF | TGTGCCAGCAGCGTAGAGTTCGGGTCCTACGAGCAGTACTTC | TRBJ2-7 | NA | NA | TRBV9